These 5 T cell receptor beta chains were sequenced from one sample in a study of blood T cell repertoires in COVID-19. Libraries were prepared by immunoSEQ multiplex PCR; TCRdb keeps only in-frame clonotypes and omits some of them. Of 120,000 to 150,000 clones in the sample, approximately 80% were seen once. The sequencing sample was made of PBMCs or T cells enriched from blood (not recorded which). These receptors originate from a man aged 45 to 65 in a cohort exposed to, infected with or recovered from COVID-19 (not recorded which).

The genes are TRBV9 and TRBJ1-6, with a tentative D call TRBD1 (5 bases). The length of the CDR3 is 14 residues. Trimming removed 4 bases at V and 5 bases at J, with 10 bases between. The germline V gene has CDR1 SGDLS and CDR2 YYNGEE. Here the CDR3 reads CASSPAGHNSPLHF. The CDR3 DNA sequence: TGTGCCAGCAGCCCGGCAGGGCATAATTCACCCCTCCACTTT. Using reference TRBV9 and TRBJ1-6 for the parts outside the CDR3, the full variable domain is DSGVTQTPKHLITATGQRVTLRCSPRSGDLSVYWYQQSLDQGLQFLIQYYNGEERAKGNILERFSAQQFPDLHSELNLSSLELGDSALYFCASSPAGHNSPLHFGNGTRLTVT.

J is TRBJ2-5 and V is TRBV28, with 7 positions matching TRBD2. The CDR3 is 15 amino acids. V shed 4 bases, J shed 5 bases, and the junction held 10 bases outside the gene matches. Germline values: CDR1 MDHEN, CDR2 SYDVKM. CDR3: CASSSSSGGRETQYF. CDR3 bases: TGTGCCAGCAGTTCGTCGTCGGGGGGTCGGGAGACCCAGTACTTC.

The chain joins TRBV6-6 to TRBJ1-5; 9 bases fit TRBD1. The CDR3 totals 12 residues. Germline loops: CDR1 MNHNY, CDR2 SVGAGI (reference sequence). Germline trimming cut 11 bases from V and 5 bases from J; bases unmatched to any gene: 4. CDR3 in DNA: TGTGCCGTCCGGGACAGGGATCAGCCCCAGCATTTT. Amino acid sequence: CAVRDRDQPQHF.

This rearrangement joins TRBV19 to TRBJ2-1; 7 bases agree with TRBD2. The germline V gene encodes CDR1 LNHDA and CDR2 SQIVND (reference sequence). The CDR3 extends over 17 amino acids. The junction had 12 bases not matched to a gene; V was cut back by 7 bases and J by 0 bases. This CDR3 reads CASKGREDFVSYNEQFF. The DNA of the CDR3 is TGTGCCAGTAAAGGGAGGGAGGATTTCGTCTCCTACAATGAGCAGTTCTTC.

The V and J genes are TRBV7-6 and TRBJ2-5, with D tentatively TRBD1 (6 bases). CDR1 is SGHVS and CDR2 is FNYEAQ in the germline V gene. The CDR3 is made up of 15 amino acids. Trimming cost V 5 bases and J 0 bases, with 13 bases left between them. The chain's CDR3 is CASSQLDRYQETQYF. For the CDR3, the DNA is TGTGCCAGCAGCCAGCTCGACAGGTACCAAGAGACCCAGTACTTC.